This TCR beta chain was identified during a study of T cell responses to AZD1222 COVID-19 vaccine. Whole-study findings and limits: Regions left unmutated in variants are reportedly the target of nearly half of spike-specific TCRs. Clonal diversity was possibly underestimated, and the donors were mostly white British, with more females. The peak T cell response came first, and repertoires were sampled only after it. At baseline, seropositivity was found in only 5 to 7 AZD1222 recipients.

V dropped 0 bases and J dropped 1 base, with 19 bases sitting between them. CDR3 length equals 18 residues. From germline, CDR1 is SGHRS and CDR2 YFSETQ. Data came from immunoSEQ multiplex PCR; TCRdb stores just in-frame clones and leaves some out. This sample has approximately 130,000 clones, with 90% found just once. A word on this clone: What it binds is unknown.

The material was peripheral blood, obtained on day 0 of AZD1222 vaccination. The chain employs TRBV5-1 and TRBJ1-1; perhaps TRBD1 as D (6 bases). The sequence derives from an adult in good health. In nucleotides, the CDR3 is TGCGCCAGCAGCTTGGGGTCACCTGTCAGGGGCCGGAACACTGAAGCTTTCTTT. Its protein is CASSLGSPVRGRNTEAFF.